Shown below are 31 T cell receptor beta chains from a single sample sequenced in a study of blood T cell repertoires in COVID-19. Data came from immunoSEQ multiplex PCR; TCRdb stores just in-frame clones and leaves some out. The profile covers over 350,000 clones, with around nine tenths appearing a single time and about a tenth taken by the ten largest. Source material: PBMCs or T cells enriched from blood (not recorded which). Receptors originate from a woman in her forties or fifties who had recovered from COVID-19.

This clone occurred a few times. V and J are TRBV6-6 and TRBJ1-4, with TRBD1 matching over 7 bases. The V segment lost 4 bases and the J segment 7 bases; nucleotides outside the gene matches: 12. CDR3 length: 16 amino acids. Germline CDR1 and CDR2: MNHNY and SVGAGI (reference sequence). The CDR3 DNA reads TGTGCCAGCAGTTTGGGTCTTACAGGGGCTAGTGAAAAACTGTTTTTT. Translation: CASSLGLTGASEKLFF.

This chain links TRBV9 with TRBJ2-1; 11 bases line up with TRBD1. This CDR3 spans 15 amino acids. The junction had 7 bases not matched to a gene; V was cut back by 4 bases and J by 7 bases. The germline V gene encodes CDR1 SGDLS and CDR2 YYNGEE. CDR3 amino acids: CASSLGQGARNEQFF. In DNA form, the CDR3 reads TGTGCCAGCAGCCTCGGACAGGGGGCGCGGAATGAGCAGTTCTTC.

The CDR3 region is CASSWQGTSSNQPQHF. CDR3 nucleotide sequence: TGTGCCAGTAGTTGGCAGGGAACGAGTAGCAATCAGCCCCAGCATTTT. This chain connects TRBV19 to TRBJ1-5; TRBD1 is a possible D gene (5 bases). CDR1 and CDR2 from the germline V gene are LNHDA and SQIVND (reference sequence). This CDR3 is 16 amino acids long. The ends were cut back, 5 bases at V and 0 bases at J, with 14 bases in the middle.

The V gene is TRBV2, the J gene TRBJ2-3, with TRBD1 identical over 8 bases. The CDR3 has 12 amino acids. Germline loops: CDR1 SNHLY, CDR2 FYNNEI. V gave up 8 bases and J gave up 11 bases; unmatched junction bases: 9. The CDR3 nucleotides read TGTGCCAGCTACTCAGGGGGCGGGAAGCAGTATTTT. It codes for CASYSGGGKQYF.

This clone was found once. The J gene is TRBJ1-1, the V gene TRBV28; D is unclear. From germline, CDR1 is MDHEN and CDR2 SYDVKM. The CDR3 is made up of 14 amino acids. The germline V and J ends were trimmed by 3 bases and 7 bases, with 15 bases remaining between them. CDR3 sequence reads: CASSFRMFRGEAFF. CDR3 in DNA: TGTGCCAGCAGTTTTAGGATGTTCAGAGGTGAAGCTTTCTTT.

This clone was counted only a few times. The chain uses TRBV18 and TRBJ1-1; perhaps TRBD1 as D (5 bases). Trimming pared 6 bases from V and 1 base from J, leaving 9 bases between. The CDR3 consists of 13 residues. Germline V gene sequence: CDR1 KGHSH, CDR2 LQKENI. CDR3: CASSTDRNTEAFF. The CDR3 DNA follows: TGTGCCAGCTCGACAGACCGGAACACTGAAGCTTTCTTT.

The CDR3 bases are TGTGCCAGCAGCTTGGCTTCTCTAGCGGGGAACAATGAGCAGTTCTTC. Amino acids: CASSLASLAGNNEQFF. This chain links TRBV5-4 with TRBJ2-1, with 9 bases identical to TRBD2. In germline, CDR1 is SGHNT, CDR2 YYREEE (reference sequence). This CDR3 is 16 amino acids long. V trimming: 0 bases; J trimming: 5 bases; junction bases outside the gene matches: 6.

This clone was found a few times. The chain employs TRBV4-1 and TRBJ2-1, with D hard to call. Germline values: CDR1 MGHRA, CDR2 YSYEKL. Trimming left V 0 bases short and J 4 bases short, with 13 bases between. This CDR3 has 16 residues. This chain's CDR3 is CASSQDLEQQYNEQFF. The CDR3 DNA reads TGCGCCAGCAGCCAAGATCTGGAACAGCAATACAATGAGCAGTTCTTC.

The CDR3 DNA is TGTGCCAGCAGTTACGCGGGGGCTACTGAAGCTTTCTTT. Translation: CASSYAGATEAFF. The rearrangement uses TRBV6-5 and TRBJ1-1; D may be TRBD1 (6 bases). This CDR3 region has 13 residues. Trimming took off 2 bases at V and 5 bases at J, with 9 bases between the two ends. Germline assignment: CDR1 MNHEY and CDR2 SVGAGI.

This clone was recorded once. V usage is TRBV7-2 and J usage is TRBJ1-2; the D gene is possibly TRBD1 (6 bases). The V and J ends lost 5 bases and 0 bases respectively, with 13 bases between them. The CDR3 extends over 15 amino acids. Germline assignment: CDR1 SGHTA and CDR2 FQGNSA. CDR3 amino acids: CASSEGGHTNYGYTF. The CDR3 DNA reads TGTGCCAGCAGCGAAGGGGGACACACTAACTATGGCTACACCTTC.

The chain joins TRBV27 to TRBJ1-6; TRBD1 is a possible D gene (5 bases). CDR1 MNHEY and CDR2 SMNVEV come from the germline V gene (reference sequence). Trimming pared 0 bases from V and 4 bases from J, leaving 10 bases between. CDR3 size: 16 residues. CDR3 loop: CASSLSGGTYNSPLHF. In DNA form, the CDR3 reads TGTGCCAGCAGTTTATCCGGGGGAACATATAATTCACCCCTCCACTTT.

V usage is TRBV9 and J usage is TRBJ2-1, with 7 bases fitting TRBD1. Germline CDR1 and CDR2: SGDLS and YYNGEE. CDR3 length: 15 residues. After removal of 3 bases from V and 0 bases from J, the junction contained 3 bases not matched to a gene. Here the CDR3 DNA reads TGTGCCAGCAGCGATACAGGGGCCTCCTACAATGAGCAGTTCTTC. Its protein is CASSDTGASYNEQFF.

The count of this clone is one. The chain has TRBV5-4 and TRBJ1-5; D gene unclear. This CDR3 is 15 amino acids long. Deletions cut 5 bases from V and 2 bases from J, with 14 bases between. Germline lookup yields CDR1 SGHNT and CDR2 YYREEE (reference sequence). Here the CDR3 DNA reads TGTGCCAGCAGTCCTGGACCCGGGGGCAATCAGCCCCAGCATTTT. Protein: CASSPGPGGNQPQHF.

This rearrangement joins TRBV2 to TRBJ2-7, with a weak D call TRBD2 (5 bases). This CDR3 has 13 residues. From germline, CDR1 is SNHLY and CDR2 FYNNEI. V lost 5 bases and J 4 bases, leaving 12 bases between the germline ends. CDR3 amino acids: CASSSSGYYEQYF. CDR3 DNA sequence: TGTGCCAGCAGTAGTTCGGGGTATTACGAGCAGTACTTC. The full variable domain, with the rest looked up from reference TRBV2 and TRBJ2-7, is EPEVTQTPSHQVTQMGQEVILRCVPISNHLYFYWYRQILGQKVEFLVSFYNNEISEKSEIFDDQFSVERPDGSNFTLKIRSTKLEDSAMYFCASSSSGYYEQYFGPGTRLTVT.

This sequence joins TRBV5-1 and TRBJ1-2; D gene uncertain. The CDR3 totals 14 residues. V was pared by 4 bases and J by 2 bases, with 12 bases between. The germline V gene has CDR1 SGHRS and CDR2 YFSETQ. CDR3 in amino acids: CASSREGGNYGYTF. CDR3 in DNA: TGCGCCAGCAGCCGGGAGGGAGGGAACTATGGCTACACCTTC.

This clone was counted once. V is TRBV9 and J is TRBJ2-1, with D uncertain. The CDR3 is made up of 14 amino acids. Germline V CDR1 and CDR2: SGDLS, YYNGEE. Trimming took off 4 bases at V and 10 bases at J, with 18 bases between the two ends. CDR3 in amino acids: CASSPPRSPGEQFF. The CDR3 DNA reads TGTGCCAGCAGCCCTCCCCGAAGCCCCGGGGAGCAGTTCTTC.

This chain links TRBV6-5 with TRBJ2-2, with 8 bases that match TRBD2. The V gene end was trimmed by 6 bases and the J gene end by 7 bases; junction bases not matched to a gene: 7. Germline V gene sequence: CDR1 MNHEY, CDR2 SVGAGI. The CDR3 extends over 14 amino acids. The CDR3 loop reads CASRKTSAGGELFF. In DNA form, the CDR3 reads TGTGCCAGCAGAAAGACTAGCGCGGGCGGGGAGCTGTTTTTT.

This clone was observed a handful of times. The rearrangement links TRBV5-1 to TRBJ1-6; TRBD1 aligns across 7 bases. Trimming cost V 2 bases and J 7 bases; bases outside gene matches: 24. Germline CDR1 and CDR2: SGHRS and YFSETQ. This CDR3 is built from 21 residues. The CDR3 DNA is TGCGCCAGCAGCTTTCCGGGACAGAGTTCCTTTAGGAGTAAGGGCAATTCACCCCTCCACTTT. Translated: CASSFPGQSSFRSKGNSPLHF.

With respect to this clone: Other DNA sequences from this sample encode an identical CDR3 as well. J is TRBJ1-1 and V is TRBV7-2, with D perhaps TRBD1 (5 bases). CDR1 SGHTA and CDR2 FQGNSA come from the germline V gene. V was clipped by 4 bases and J by 1 base, with 7 bases between them. The CDR3 length is 13 residues. The DNA for the CDR3 is TGTGCCAGCAGCTCTCAGGGGAACACTGAAGCTTTCTTT. Encoded protein: CASSSQGNTEAFF.

The chain recombines TRBV30 with TRBJ2-7; a possible D gene is TRBD2 (6 bases). Germline V gene sequence: CDR1 GTSNPN, CDR2 SVGIG (reference sequence). The V end lost 4 bases, the J end lost 2 bases, and 15 bases lay between the germline ends. The CDR3 is made up of 14 amino acids. CDR3 sequence: CAWTSGTDPYEQYF. The CDR3 region has the DNA TGTGCCTGGACATCCGGGACTGATCCCTACGAGCAGTACTTC.

The chain couples TRBV30 to TRBJ1-2; D not resolved. CDR3 length: 12 residues. Deletions cut 0 bases from V and 8 bases from J, with 10 bases between. The germline V gene encodes CDR1 GTSNPN and CDR2 SVGIG (reference sequence). CDR3 sequence (DNA): TGTGCCTGGAGTGTAGCTGGTTTGGGCTACACCTTC. Amino acid sequence: CAWSVAGLGYTF. The variable domain in full, with the rest retrieved from reference TRBV30 and TRBJ1-2, is SQTIHQWPATLVQPVGSPLSLECTVEGTSNPNLYWYRQAAGRGLQLLFYSVGIGQISSEVPQNLSASRPQDRQFILSSKKLLLSDSGFYLCAWSVAGLGYTFGSGTRLTVV.

The rearrangement joins TRBV24-1 to TRBJ1-5; no clear D. V was clipped by 4 bases and J by 4 bases, with 10 bases between them. The CDR3 loop spans 14 amino acids. The germline gives CDR1 KGHDR, CDR2 SFDVKD. CDR3 DNA sequence: TGTGCCACCAGTGAACGAACGGGGAATCAGCCCCAGCATTTT. The encoded protein is CATSERTGNQPQHF.

The chain uses TRBV7-6 and TRBJ2-3; 10 nucleotides align to TRBD2. The CDR3 totals 16 residues. V was pared by 5 bases and J by 2 bases, with 7 bases of the junction left unmatched. Germline V lookup: CDR1 SGHVS, CDR2 FNYEAQ. The CDR3 DNA reads TGTGCCAGCAGCCTCATAGCGGGGGGCATCACAGATACGCAGTATTTT. Protein sequence: CASSLIAGGITDTQYF.

This rearrangement joins TRBV7-2 to TRBJ1-4; 9 bases fit TRBD1. This CDR3 spans 14 amino acids. Germline V CDR1 and CDR2: SGHTA, FQGNSA. The V segment lost 4 bases and the J segment 8 bases; nucleotides outside the gene matches: 5. CDR3 in amino acids: CASSSNGQGEKLFF. The CDR3 nucleotides read TGTGCCAGCAGCTCAAACGGACAGGGGGAAAAACTGTTTTTT.

The J gene is TRBJ2-3, the V gene TRBV7-2; a possible D gene is TRBD1 (6 bases). CDR3 size: 15 residues. Germline V gives CDR1 SGHTA, CDR2 FQGNSA. V was cut by 8 bases and J by 3 bases, with 18 bases left in between. The CDR3 sequence is CASDTTNTGTDTQYF. As DNA, the CDR3 is TGTGCCAGCGACACCACCAATACAGGGACAGATACGCAGTATTTT.

V and J are TRBV4-1 and TRBJ1-5; perhaps TRBD1 as D (6 bases). Germline CDR1 is MGHRA and CDR2 is YSYEKL. The CDR3 sequence is 15 residues long. With 4 bases removed from V and 2 bases from J, the gap between germline ends came to 12 bases. CDR3 residues: CASSPWTVGNQPQHF. The CDR3 DNA sequence: TGCGCCAGCAGCCCGTGGACAGTAGGCAATCAGCCCCAGCATTTT.

This clone was observed a few times. The chain couples TRBV18 to TRBJ1-6; D may be TRBD1 (5 bases). The V end lost 6 bases, the J end lost 6 bases, and 12 bases lay between the germline ends. This CDR3 is 14 amino acids long. Germline V gene sequence: CDR1 KGHSH, CDR2 LQKENI. Written as DNA, the CDR3 is TGTGCCAGCTCCCAGACGGGGGGTAATTCACCCCTCCACTTT. Translated: CASSQTGGNSPLHF.

The genes are TRBV5-1 and TRBJ1-2; 7 nucleotides line up with TRBD1. V shed 5 bases, J shed 8 bases, and the junction held 6 bases outside the gene matches. CDR3 length: 12 amino acids. Germline CDR1 reads SGHRS; CDR2 reads YFSETQ. The CDR3 protein is CASRGQPEGYTF. CDR3 DNA sequence: TGCGCCAGCAGGGGACAGCCCGAAGGCTACACCTTC.

The chain has TRBV29-1 and TRBJ1-2; D is perhaps TRBD1 (6 bases). Trimming pared 6 bases from V and 4 bases from J, leaving 12 bases between. The CDR3 is 12 residues long. The germline V gene has CDR1 SQVTM and CDR2 ANQGSEA. CDR3 DNA sequence: TGCAGCGTAGCCGACAGGCTCTATGGCTACACCTTC. Its protein product is CSVADRLYGYTF.

The chain uses TRBV5-1 and TRBJ2-1; 11 bases fit TRBD1. Trimming at V came to 4 bases and at J to 2 bases, leaving 5 bases not matched to a gene. Germline lookup yields CDR1 SGHRS and CDR2 YFSETQ. The CDR3 length is 16 residues. The CDR3 sequence: CASSLGTGGPYNEQFF. As DNA, the CDR3 is TGCGCCAGCAGCCTAGGGACAGGGGGGCCCTACAATGAGCAGTTCTTC.

The CDR3 DNA reads as TGTGCCAGCAGTTACGGGTCGGCGGGGGGGACAGATACGCAGTATTTT. It yields the protein CASSYGSAGGTDTQYF. V gene TRBV6-2 or TRBV6-3 combines with J gene TRBJ2-3; the match to TRBD2 covers 9 bases. The CDR3 length is 16 residues. The V gene's germline CDR1 is MNHEY and CDR2 SVGEGT. Germline trimming cut 2 bases from V and 3 bases from J; bases unmatched to any gene: 6.